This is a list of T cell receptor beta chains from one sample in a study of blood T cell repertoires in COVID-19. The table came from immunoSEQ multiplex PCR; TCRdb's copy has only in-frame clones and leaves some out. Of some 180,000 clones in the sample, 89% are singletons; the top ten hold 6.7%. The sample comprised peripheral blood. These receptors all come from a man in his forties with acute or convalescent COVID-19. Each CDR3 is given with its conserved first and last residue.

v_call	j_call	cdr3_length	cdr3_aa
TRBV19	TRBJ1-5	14	CASSPGQFNQPQHF
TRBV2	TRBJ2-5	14	CASSVQGHRETQYF
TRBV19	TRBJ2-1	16	CASSGGLASSYNEQFF
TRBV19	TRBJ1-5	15	CASSIGQGTHRPQHF
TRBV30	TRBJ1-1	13	CAWSVIGGTEAFF
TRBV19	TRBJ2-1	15	CASSEGHNSYNEQFF
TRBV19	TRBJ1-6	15	CASSPAAGSGSPLHF
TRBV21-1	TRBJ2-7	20	CASSPPPLAGRHSSSYEQYF
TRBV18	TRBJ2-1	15	CASSPMRLQNYEQFF
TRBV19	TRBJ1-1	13	CASSPTSGQEAFF